This T cell receptor beta chain was sequenced during a study of a mutant IDH1 vaccine in newly diagnosed glioma. TCRdb's copy holds only in-frame clones and misses some; the assay was immunoSEQ multiplex PCR. The sample shows almost 95,000 clones, roughly 91% of them seen only once. The CDR3 covers 15 residues. The germline V gene encodes CDR1 MNHNS and CDR2 SASEGT. V lost 0 bases and J 0 bases, leaving 6 bases between the germline ends. Worth noting for this clone: Its antigen is not known.

Time point in this sample: week 47, end of study. All doses held 300 ug of mutant IDH1 20-mer peptide, with topical imiquimod. The chain is built from TRBV6-1 and TRBJ1-5; D remains unclear. The sample here was PBMCs, taken from a glioma patient whose treatment included an IDH1 peptide vaccine. The sequence derives from a woman between 50 and 59 years old with glioma. The DNA for the CDR3 is TGTGCCAGCAGTGAAGCGGGTTATAGCAATCAGCCCCAGCATTTT. This translates into CASSEAGYSNQPQHF.